The 12 T cell receptor beta chains below all came from one sample that was sequenced in a study of cytomegalovirus exposure and HLA in healthy donors. Use of 60 Vbeta and 13 Jbeta primers characterized the PCR. Clones were sequenced by immunoSEQ multiplex PCR, and TCRdb holds only the in-frame ones, with some missing. In the table there are about 130,000 clones, around four fifths of which are singletons. Sequences were obtained from PBMCs. The receptors shown here come from a human donor in good health.

The chain joins TRBV7-3 to TRBJ2-2; D is undetermined. The germline V and J ends were trimmed by 5 bases and 2 bases, with 9 bases remaining between them. This CDR3 region has 14 residues. Germline V gives CDR1 SGHTA, CDR2 FQGTGA. CDR3 in amino acids: CASSTTLNTGELFF. CDR3 nucleotide sequence: TGTGCCAGCAGCACGACACTTAACACCGGGGAGCTGTTTTTT.

This clone is a singleton in its sample. The V gene is TRBV28, the J gene TRBJ1-3, with 7 bases that match TRBD1. Germline assignment: CDR1 MDHEN and CDR2 SYDVKM. V dropped 3 bases and J dropped 1; count of bases not matched to a gene: 12. This CDR3 spans 18 amino acids. The CDR3 sequence: CASSFLGEGQLSGNTIYF. CDR3 sequence (DNA): TGTGCCAGCAGTTTCCTCGGTGAGGGACAGCTATCTGGAAACACCATATATTTT.

This chain links TRBV7-3 with TRBJ1-1; D is uncertain. Germline CDR1 SGHTA, CDR2 FQGTGA. The CDR3 has 12 residues. Trimming took off 1 base at V and 10 bases at J, with 10 bases between the two ends. The CDR3: CASSLSPLRAFF. The DNA of the CDR3 is TGTGCCAGCAGCTTAAGCCCCCTGAGAGCTTTCTTT.

V and J are TRBV15 and TRBJ1-5; the D is unclear. V lost 1 base and J 2 bases, leaving 9 bases between the germline ends. The CDR3 length is 15 residues. The germline gives CDR1 LNHNV, CDR2 YYDKDF (reference sequence). The CDR3: CATSRGIEGNQPQHF. Written as DNA, the CDR3 is TGTGCCACCAGCAGAGGGATAGAGGGCAATCAGCCCCAGCATTTT. The complete variable domain, with remaining parts taken from reference TRBV15 and TRBJ1-5, reads DAMVIQNPRYQVTQFGKPVTLSCSQTLNHNVMYWYQQKSSQAPKLLFHYYDKDFNNEADTPDNFQSRRPNTSFCFLDIRSPGLGDTAMYLCATSRGIEGNQPQHFGDGTRLSIL.

There are a few counts of this clone. The chain recombines TRBV10-1 with TRBJ1-1; 10 positions match TRBD1. CDR1 WNHNN and CDR2 SYGVQD come from the germline V gene (reference sequence). V shed 4 bases, J shed 8 bases, and the junction held 4 bases outside the gene matches. The CDR3 has 13 amino acids. CDR3 sequence (DNA): TGCGCCAGCAGTGGACAGGGGGCGGCAGAAGCTTTCTTT. The encoded protein is CASSGQGAAEAFF.

The sample holds a few counts of this clone. This sequence joins TRBV19 and TRBJ1-1; TRBD1 agrees at 11 bases. The germline gives CDR1 LNHDA, CDR2 SQIVND (reference sequence). This CDR3 has 17 amino acids. V shed 5 bases, J shed 11 bases, and the junction held 19 bases outside the gene matches. The CDR3 region is CASSLVQGTGGRVEAFF. CDR3 nucleotides: TGTGCCAGTAGTCTTGTCCAAGGGACAGGGGGACGGGTAGAGGCTTTCTTT.

The chain is built from TRBV4-1 and TRBJ2-3, with D maybe TRBD2 (6 bases). CDR1 and CDR2 from the germline V gene are MGHRA and YSYEKL. This CDR3 region has 17 residues. V lost 3 bases to trimming and J lost 0 bases, with 16 bases between them. The CDR3 reads CASSHMGRAGSTDTQYF. The CDR3 bases are TGCGCCAGCAGCCACATGGGCCGAGCGGGCAGCACAGATACGCAGTATTTT.

V is TRBV5-1 and J is TRBJ2-7; D is possibly TRBD2 (6 bases). Trimming cost V 0 bases and J 0 bases, with 10 bases left between them. This CDR3 has 15 amino acids. CDR1 SGHRS and CDR2 YFSETQ come from the germline V gene. CDR3 in amino acids: CASSLVQTSSYEQYF. CDR3 sequence (DNA): TGCGCCAGCAGCTTGGTACAGACTAGCTCCTACGAGCAGTACTTC. Filled out from reference TRBV5-1 and TRBJ2-7, the complete variable domain reads KAGVTQTPRYLIKTRGQQVTLSCSPISGHRSVSWYQQTPGQGLQFLFEYFSETQRNKGNFPGRFSGRQFSNSRSEMNVSTLELGDSALYLCASSLVQTSSYEQYFGPGTRLTVT.

As DNA, the CDR3 is TGTGCCAGTACTCAGGGCTACGAGCAGTACTTC. Protein sequence: CASTQGYEQYF. The chain uses TRBV2 and TRBJ2-7; maybe TRBD1 (5 bases). The germline CDR1 and CDR2 sequences are SNHLY and FYNNEI. V dropped 9 bases and J dropped 3 bases, with 9 bases sitting between them. The CDR3 runs 11 residues.

CDR3 DNA: TGTGCCAGCTCACCACAGTCTAGCGGGGGGCGCGATGAGCAGTTCTTC. This gives the protein CASSPQSSGGRDEQFF. This rearrangement joins TRBV18 to TRBJ2-1, with 11 bases that match TRBD2. This CDR3 spans 16 amino acids. J lost 8 bases, V lost 1 base, and 7 bases had no gene match. CDR1 KGHSH and CDR2 LQKENI come from the germline V gene.

V is TRBV5-1 and J is TRBJ2-7; weak D call: TRBD2 (6 bases). Trimming left V 4 bases short and J 3 bases short, with 14 bases between. Germline values: CDR1 SGHRS, CDR2 YFSETQ. The CDR3 totals 14 residues. The chain's CDR3 is CASSTPGLNYEQYF. Written as DNA, the CDR3 is TGCGCCAGCAGCACCCCGGGACTCAACTACGAGCAGTACTTC.

The sample holds a few counts of this clone. The chain couples TRBV12-5 to TRBJ1-1; the match to TRBD1 covers 9 bases. The CDR3 totals 15 residues. The germline CDR1 and CDR2 sequences are LGHNT and FRNRAP. The V segment lost 6 bases and the J segment 0 bases; nucleotides outside the gene matches: 5. The CDR3 coding sequence is TGTGCTAGTGGAGCCGGGACAGGGATGAACACTGAAGCTTTCTTT. Translation: CASGAGTGMNTEAFF. The variable domain in full, with the rest retrieved from reference TRBV12-5 and TRBJ1-1, is DARVTQTPRHKVTEMGQEVTMRCQPILGHNTVFWYRQTMMQGLELLAYFRNRAPLDDSGMPKDRFSAEMPDATLATLKIQPSEPRDSAVYFCASGAGTGMNTEAFFGQGTRLTVV.